These 19 T cell receptor beta chains were sequenced from one sample in a study of technical replicates of blood from several donors. Produced via immunoSEQ multiplex PCR; TCRdb's table is partial and in-frame only. The table lists 91,000 or so clones, roughly 96% of them singletons. Sequenced material: T cells isolated from PBMCs. These receptors all come from a human donor in good health.

V is TRBV4-1 and J is TRBJ2-7; tentatively, D is TRBD1 (5 bases). The CDR3 totals 14 residues. V lost 4 bases to trimming and J lost 3 bases, with 13 bases between them. The germline V gene has CDR1 MGHRA and CDR2 YSYEKL. The CDR3 region is CASSPGQDFYEQYF. The CDR3 bases are TGCGCCAGCAGCCCCGGACAAGACTTCTACGAGCAGTACTTC.

The chain is built from TRBV9 and TRBJ2-7, with a weak D call TRBD2 (5 bases). This CDR3 has 17 amino acids. The germline V gene encodes CDR1 SGDLS and CDR2 YYNGEE. V lost 3 bases to trimming and J lost 6 bases, with 25 bases between them. As DNA, the CDR3 is TGTGCCAGCAGCGATGGACTCGGAGGCAGTCCTAGAAGCGAGCAGTACTTC. This translates into CASSDGLGGSPRSEQYF. The complete variable domain, with remaining parts taken from reference TRBV9 and TRBJ2-7, reads DSGVTQTPKHLITATGQRVTLRCSPRSGDLSVYWYQQSLDQGLQFLIQYYNGEERAKGNILERFSAQQFPDLHSELNLSSLELGDSALYFCASSDGLGGSPRSEQYFGPGTRLTVT.

The V call is TRBV11-3, the J call TRBJ2-7; TRBD1 agrees at 11 bases. Losses at the gene ends were 3 bases for V and 5 bases for J; bases not matched to a gene: 6. The germline V gene encodes CDR1 SGHNT and CDR2 YENEEA. The CDR3 loop spans 15 amino acids. CDR3 loop: CASSFDRDRGNEQYF. As DNA, the CDR3 is TGTGCCAGCAGCTTTGACCGGGACAGGGGGAACGAGCAGTACTTC.

The chain is built from TRBV18 and TRBJ1-2; 7 nucleotides agree with TRBD1. The length of the CDR3 is 15 residues. Germline V gives CDR1 KGHSH, CDR2 LQKENI. Trimming at V came to 6 bases and at J to 3 bases, leaving 10 bases not matched to a gene. This chain's CDR3 is CASSVNSRGDYGYTF. The DNA of the CDR3 is TGTGCCAGCTCGGTCAACTCCAGGGGGGACTATGGCTACACCTTC.

V usage is TRBV6-6 and J usage is TRBJ2-1, with D unclear. The germline V gene encodes CDR1 MNHNY and CDR2 SVGAGI (reference sequence). V was cut by 2 bases and J by 3 bases, with 8 bases left in between. The CDR3 is 14 residues long. In DNA form, the CDR3 reads TGTGCCAGCAGTTACGGTTTCAGCTACAATGAGCAGTTCTTC. The encoded protein is CASSYGFSYNEQFF.

As to this clone: The CDR3 does not end in the conserved phenylalanine or tryptophan, so this is likely a read error. The DNA is omitted, as the CDR3 cannot be located on it reliably, and the CDR3 follows TCRdb's listing. The V and J genes are TRBV5-1 and TRBJ2-7; the D segment call TRBD1 is taken from the table without a DNA check. Germline lookup yields CDR1 SGHRS and CDR2 YFSETQ. The CDR3 is made up of 10 amino acids, end residues included. CDR3 residues: CASSLGSTDL.

This chain links TRBV30 with TRBJ1-1, with 12 bases fitting TRBD1. The CDR3 runs to 17 residues. V trimming: 4 bases; J trimming: 0 bases; junction bases outside the gene matches: 9. In germline, CDR1 is GTSNPN, CDR2 SVGIG (reference sequence). CDR3 DNA sequence: TGTGCCTGGACTCCCGGGACAGGGGGCTACATGAACACTGAAGCTTTCTTT. Protein: CAWTPGTGGYMNTEAFF.

This chain joins TRBV7-6 and TRBJ2-3, with TRBD1 matching over 9 bases. The V segment lost 2 bases and the J segment 6 bases; nucleotides outside the gene matches: 9. CDR3 size: 16 residues. Germline CDR1 is SGHVS and CDR2 is FNYEAQ. CDR3 residues: CASSLSPGQGVDTQYF. Here the CDR3 DNA reads TGTGCCAGCAGCTTATCACCGGGACAGGGAGTCGATACGCAGTATTTT.

This clone was seen just once. V gene TRBV9 combines with J gene TRBJ2-5; 10 bases map to TRBD2. V lost 2 bases and J lost 3; bases outside the gene matches: 1. CDR3 length equals 14 residues. Germline CDR1 SGDLS, CDR2 YYNGEE. For the CDR3, the DNA is TGTGCCAGCAGCGTCGGACTAGCGGAAGAGACCCAGTACTTC. It encodes CASSVGLAEETQYF.

The count of this clone is one. J is TRBJ1-5 and V is TRBV5-1; TRBD1 agrees at 8 bases. CDR1 is SGHRS, CDR2 YFSETQ, per germline. The CDR3 sequence is 15 residues long. With V trimmed by 4 bases and J by 2 bases, 5 bases remained unmatched. The CDR3 protein is CASSPGQGGNQPQHF. In DNA, the CDR3 is TGCGCCAGCAGCCCTGGACAGGGCGGCAATCAGCCCCAGCATTTT.

The chain has TRBV28 and TRBJ1-5, with TRBD1 identical over 8 bases. The J segment lost 3 bases and the V segment lost 6 bases, leaving 13 bases of the junction unmatched. Germline-derived CDR1 and CDR2 are MDHEN and SYDVKM. This CDR3 is built from 17 residues. CDR3 amino acids: CASSFDRGLLYNQPQHF. The CDR3 nucleotides read TGTGCCAGCAGCTTCGACAGGGGCCTACTCTACAATCAGCCCCAGCATTTT.

V usage is TRBV4-1 and J usage is TRBJ2-1; 13 bases match TRBD2. The CDR3 spans 16 residues. V shed 2 bases and J 4 bases; nucleotides not matched to a gene: 2. The germline V gene encodes CDR1 MGHRA and CDR2 YSYEKL. CDR3 bases: TGCGCCAGCAGCCAAAGGACTAGCGGGGGTTACAATGAGCAGTTCTTC. This encodes CASSQRTSGGYNEQFF.

The V and J genes are TRBV4-1 and TRBJ1-1; no clear D. The V gene lost 3 bases and the J gene lost 8 bases, with 7 bases spanning the gap. The germline V gene encodes CDR1 MGHRA and CDR2 YSYEKL. The CDR3 sequence is 11 residues long. The CDR3 loop reads CASSQRREAFF. CDR3 nucleotide sequence: TGCGCCAGCAGCCAGCGGCGAGAAGCTTTCTTT.

The chain is built from TRBV18 and TRBJ1-4; 12 nucleotides match TRBD1. The CDR3 runs to 19 residues. CDR1 and CDR2 (germline): KGHSH, LQKENI. The trim removed 5 bases at V and 3 bases at J, leaving 13 bases unmatched. This CDR3 reads CASSKSGQGAPDANEKLFF. CDR3 bases: TGTGCCAGCTCAAAATCGGGACAGGGGGCTCCGGATGCTAATGAAAAACTGTTTTTT.

J is TRBJ2-3 and V is TRBV6-5; 7 nucleotides align to TRBD1. V gave up 0 bases and J gave up 3 bases; unmatched junction bases: 3. This CDR3 is 15 amino acids long. Germline values: CDR1 MNHEY, CDR2 SVGAGI. CDR3 coding DNA: TGTGCCAGCAGTTACTCAGGGGGCTTGACAGATACGCAGTATTTT. Its protein is CASSYSGGLTDTQYF.

This sequence joins TRBV30 and TRBJ1-5; possibly TRBD1 for D (5 bases). This CDR3 has 13 amino acids. Germline-derived CDR1 and CDR2 are GTSNPN and SVGIG (reference sequence). Deletions cut 0 bases from V and 2 bases from J, with 5 bases between. CDR3 sequence reads: CAWSVGGNQPQHF. The CDR3 DNA sequence: TGTGCCTGGAGTGTAGGGGGCAATCAGCCCCAGCATTTT. The entire variable domain, with the rest obtained from reference TRBV30 and TRBJ1-5, is as follows: SQTIHQWPATLVQPVGSPLSLECTVEGTSNPNLYWYRQAAGRGLQLLFYSVGIGQISSEVPQNLSASRPQDRQFILSSKKLLLSDSGFYLCAWSVGGNQPQHFGDGTRLSIL.

The chain carries TRBV11-2 and TRBJ2-3; TRBD1 matches at 7 bases. Looked up from germline, CDR1 is SGHAT and CDR2 is FQNNGV. V was pared by 3 bases and J by 2 bases, with 8 bases of the junction left unmatched. This CDR3 is built from 16 residues. CDR3 sequence (DNA): TGTGCCAGCAGCTTCCTCCTGGGACAGTACACAGATACGCAGTATTTT. This gives the protein CASSFLLGQYTDTQYF.

The sample holds one count of this clone. This chain links TRBV11-3 with TRBJ1-1; D not resolved. Per the germline V gene, CDR1 is SGHNT and CDR2 is YENEEA. V dropped 1 base and J dropped 2 bases, with 8 bases sitting between them. CDR3 size: 14 residues. The CDR3 DNA reads as TGTGCCAGCAGCTTAGGGCCCACAAACACTGAAGCTTTCTTT. It specifies CASSLGPTNTEAFF. The full variable domain, completed using reference TRBV11-3 and TRBJ1-1, is EAGVVQSPRYKIIEKKQPVAFWCNPISGHNTLYWYLQNLGQGPELLIRYENEEAVDDSQLPKDRFSAERLKGVDSTLKIQPAELGDSAVYLCASSLGPTNTEAFFGQGTRLTVV.

This clone was seen only once. The chain uses TRBV15 and TRBJ2-7; TRBD2 matches at 12 bases. The CDR3 contains 13 residues. V was pared by 6 bases and J by 6 bases, with 3 bases of the junction left unmatched. Per the germline V gene, CDR1 is LNHNV and CDR2 is YYDKDF (reference sequence). For the CDR3, the DNA is TGTGCCACCAGTCCGGGACTAGCGGGCGAGCAGTACTTC. Protein product: CATSPGLAGEQYF.